This TCR beta chain was recovered during a study of CD8+CD57+ T cells in acquired aplastic anemia. General study points: In common between the patients and the controls were around 29 CD8+ CDR3 sequences. CD8+ Simpson's diversity in patients was not significantly different from that in controls.

About this clonotype itself: Its target is unknown.

V gave up 5 bases and J gave up 9 bases, with 10 bases separating them. Germline V gene lookup returns CDR1 MNHNS and CDR2 SASEGT. This CDR3 is built from 12 residues. Genomic DNA constituted the template upon which TCR beta VDJ and CDR3 profiling was performed. TCRdb re-analysed the reads in MiXCR, keeping a single row per CDR3 protein. The table includes 40,000 to 50,000 distinct CDR3 sequences, about 78% detected once. The TCR comes from a human donor in good health, serving as a control. J is TRBJ2-2 and V is TRBV6-1, with a tentative D call TRBD2 (6 bases). Sequencing was done on a sample of sorted CD4+, CD8+, or CD8+CD57+ T cells (not recorded which) from PBMCs. The CDR3: CASSPSVRELFF. In DNA form, the CDR3 reads TGTGCCAGCAGTCCTAGCGTTCGGGAGCTGTTTTTT.